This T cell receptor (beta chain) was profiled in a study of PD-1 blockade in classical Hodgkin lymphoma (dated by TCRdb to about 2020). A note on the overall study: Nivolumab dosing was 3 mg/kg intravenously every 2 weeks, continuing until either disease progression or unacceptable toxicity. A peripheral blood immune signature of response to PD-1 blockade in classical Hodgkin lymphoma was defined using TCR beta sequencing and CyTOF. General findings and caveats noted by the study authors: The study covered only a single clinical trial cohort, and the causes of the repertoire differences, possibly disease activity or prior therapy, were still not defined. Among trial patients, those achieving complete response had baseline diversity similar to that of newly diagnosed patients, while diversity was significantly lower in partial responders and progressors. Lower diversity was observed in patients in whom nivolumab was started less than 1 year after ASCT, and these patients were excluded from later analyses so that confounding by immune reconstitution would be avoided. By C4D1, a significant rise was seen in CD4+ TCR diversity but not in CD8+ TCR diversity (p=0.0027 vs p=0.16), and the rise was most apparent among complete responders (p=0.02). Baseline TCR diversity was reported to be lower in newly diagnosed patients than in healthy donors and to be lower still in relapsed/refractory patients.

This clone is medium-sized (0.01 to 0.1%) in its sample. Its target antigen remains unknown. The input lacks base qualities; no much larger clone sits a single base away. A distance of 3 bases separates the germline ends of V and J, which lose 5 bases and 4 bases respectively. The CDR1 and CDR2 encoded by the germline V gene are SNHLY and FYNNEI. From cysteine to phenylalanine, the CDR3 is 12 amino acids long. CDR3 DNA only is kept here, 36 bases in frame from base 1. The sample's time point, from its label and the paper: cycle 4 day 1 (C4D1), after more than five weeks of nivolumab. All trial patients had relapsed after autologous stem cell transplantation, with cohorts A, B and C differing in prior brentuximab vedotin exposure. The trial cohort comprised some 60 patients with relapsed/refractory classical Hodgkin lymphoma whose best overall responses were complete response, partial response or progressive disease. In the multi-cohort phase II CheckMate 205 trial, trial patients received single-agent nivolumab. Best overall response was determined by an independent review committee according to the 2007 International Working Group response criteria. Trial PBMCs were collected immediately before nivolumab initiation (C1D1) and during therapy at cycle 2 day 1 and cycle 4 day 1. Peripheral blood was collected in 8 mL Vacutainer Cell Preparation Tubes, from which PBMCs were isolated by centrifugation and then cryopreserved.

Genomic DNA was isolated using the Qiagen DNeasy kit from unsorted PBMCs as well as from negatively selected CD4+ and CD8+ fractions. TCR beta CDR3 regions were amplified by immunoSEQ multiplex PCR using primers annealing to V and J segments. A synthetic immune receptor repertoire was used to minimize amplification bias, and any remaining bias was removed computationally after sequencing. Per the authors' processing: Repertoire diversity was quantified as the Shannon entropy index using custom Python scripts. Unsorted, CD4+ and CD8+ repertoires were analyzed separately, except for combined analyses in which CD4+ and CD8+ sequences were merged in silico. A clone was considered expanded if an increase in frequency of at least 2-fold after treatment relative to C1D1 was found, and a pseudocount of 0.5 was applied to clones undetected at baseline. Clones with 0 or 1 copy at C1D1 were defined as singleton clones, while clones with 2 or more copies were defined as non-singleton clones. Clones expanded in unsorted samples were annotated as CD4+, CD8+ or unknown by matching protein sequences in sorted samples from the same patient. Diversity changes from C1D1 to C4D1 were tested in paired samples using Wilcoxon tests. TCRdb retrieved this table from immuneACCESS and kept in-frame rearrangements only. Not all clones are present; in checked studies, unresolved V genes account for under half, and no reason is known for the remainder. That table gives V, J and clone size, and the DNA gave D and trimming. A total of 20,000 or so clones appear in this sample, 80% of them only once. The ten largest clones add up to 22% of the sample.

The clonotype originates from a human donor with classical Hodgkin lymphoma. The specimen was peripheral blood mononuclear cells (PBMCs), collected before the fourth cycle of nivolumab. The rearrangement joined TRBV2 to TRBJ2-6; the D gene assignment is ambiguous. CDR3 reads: CASSTGANVLTF. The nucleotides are TGTGCCAGCAGTACCGGGGCCAACGTCCTGACTTTC.